Shown below are 2 T cell receptor beta chains from a single sample sequenced in a study of CD8 T cells in Susac syndrome. The RNA input was roughly 0.5 to 1 ug, and it was reverse transcribed with random hexamers. TCRdb re-called the immunoSEQ multiplex PCR reads through MiXCR, storing one row per CDR3 protein. Among roughly 150,000 distinct CDR3 sequences listed, approximately 95% were seen once. The source material was CD8+ T cells from PBMCs. These receptors were taken from a human donor with Susac syndrome.

The chain recombines TRBV4-1 with TRBJ2-7; the D gene is possibly TRBD2 (6 bases). Trimming took 1 base from V and 0 from J, leaving 10 bases between them. The CDR3 contains 15 residues. Germline V gives CDR1 MGHRA, CDR2 YSYEKL. CDR3 residues: CASSQVQGGSYEQYF. CDR3 in DNA: TGCGCCAGCAGCCAAGTCCAGGGAGGCTCCTACGAGCAGTACTTC.

The chain uses TRBV3-1 and TRBJ2-7; D uncertain. V shed 1 base and J shed 3 bases, with 10 bases lying between them. Germline V gene data show CDR1 as LGHDT and CDR2 as YNNKEL (reference sequence). The length of the CDR3 is 14 residues. CDR3 sequence: CASSQGYGNYEQYF. Written as DNA, the CDR3 is TGTGCCAGCAGCCAAGGATACGGAAACTACGAGCAGTACTTC.